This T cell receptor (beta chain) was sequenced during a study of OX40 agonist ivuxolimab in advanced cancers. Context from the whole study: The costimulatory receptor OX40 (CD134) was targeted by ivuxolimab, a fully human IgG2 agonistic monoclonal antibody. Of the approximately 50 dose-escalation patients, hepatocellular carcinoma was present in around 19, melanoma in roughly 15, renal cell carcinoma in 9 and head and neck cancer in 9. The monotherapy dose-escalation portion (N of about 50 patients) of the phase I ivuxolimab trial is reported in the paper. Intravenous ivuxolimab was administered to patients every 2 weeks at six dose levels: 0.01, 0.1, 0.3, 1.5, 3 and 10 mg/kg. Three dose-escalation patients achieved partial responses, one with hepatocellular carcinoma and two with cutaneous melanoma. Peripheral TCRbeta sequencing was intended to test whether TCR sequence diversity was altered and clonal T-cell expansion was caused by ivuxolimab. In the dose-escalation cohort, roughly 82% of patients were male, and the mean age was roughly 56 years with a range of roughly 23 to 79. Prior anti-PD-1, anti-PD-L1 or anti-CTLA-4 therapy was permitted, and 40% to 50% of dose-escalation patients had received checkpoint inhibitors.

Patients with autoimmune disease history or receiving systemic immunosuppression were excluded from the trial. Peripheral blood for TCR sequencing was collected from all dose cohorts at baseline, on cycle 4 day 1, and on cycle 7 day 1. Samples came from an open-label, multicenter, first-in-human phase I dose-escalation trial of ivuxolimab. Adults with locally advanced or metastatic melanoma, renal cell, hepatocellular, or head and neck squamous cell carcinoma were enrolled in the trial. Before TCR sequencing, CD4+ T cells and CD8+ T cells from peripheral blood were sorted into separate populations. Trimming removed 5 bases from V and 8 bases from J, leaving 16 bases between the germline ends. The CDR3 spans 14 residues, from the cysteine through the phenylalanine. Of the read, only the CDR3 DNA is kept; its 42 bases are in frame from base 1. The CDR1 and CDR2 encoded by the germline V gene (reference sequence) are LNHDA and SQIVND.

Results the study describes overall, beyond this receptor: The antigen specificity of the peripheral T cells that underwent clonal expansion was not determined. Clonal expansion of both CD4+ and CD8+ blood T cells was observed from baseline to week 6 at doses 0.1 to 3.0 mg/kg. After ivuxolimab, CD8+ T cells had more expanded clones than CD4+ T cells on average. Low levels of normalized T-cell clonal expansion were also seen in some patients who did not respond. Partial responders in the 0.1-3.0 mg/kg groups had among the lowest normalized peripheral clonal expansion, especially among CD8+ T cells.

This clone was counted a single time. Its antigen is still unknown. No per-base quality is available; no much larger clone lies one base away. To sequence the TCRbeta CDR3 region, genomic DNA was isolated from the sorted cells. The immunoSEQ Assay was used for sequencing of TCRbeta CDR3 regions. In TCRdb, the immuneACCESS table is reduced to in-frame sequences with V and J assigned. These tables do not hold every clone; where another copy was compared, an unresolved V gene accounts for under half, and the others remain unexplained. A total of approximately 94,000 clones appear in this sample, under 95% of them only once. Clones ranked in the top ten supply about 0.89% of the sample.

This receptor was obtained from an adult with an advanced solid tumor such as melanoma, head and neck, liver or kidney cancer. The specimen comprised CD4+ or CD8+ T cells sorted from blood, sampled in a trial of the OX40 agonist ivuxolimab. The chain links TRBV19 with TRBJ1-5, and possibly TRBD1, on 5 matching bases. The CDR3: CASSPAGTPEPQHF. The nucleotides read TGTGCCAGTAGTCCGGCAGGGACGCCGGAGCCCCAGCATTTT.